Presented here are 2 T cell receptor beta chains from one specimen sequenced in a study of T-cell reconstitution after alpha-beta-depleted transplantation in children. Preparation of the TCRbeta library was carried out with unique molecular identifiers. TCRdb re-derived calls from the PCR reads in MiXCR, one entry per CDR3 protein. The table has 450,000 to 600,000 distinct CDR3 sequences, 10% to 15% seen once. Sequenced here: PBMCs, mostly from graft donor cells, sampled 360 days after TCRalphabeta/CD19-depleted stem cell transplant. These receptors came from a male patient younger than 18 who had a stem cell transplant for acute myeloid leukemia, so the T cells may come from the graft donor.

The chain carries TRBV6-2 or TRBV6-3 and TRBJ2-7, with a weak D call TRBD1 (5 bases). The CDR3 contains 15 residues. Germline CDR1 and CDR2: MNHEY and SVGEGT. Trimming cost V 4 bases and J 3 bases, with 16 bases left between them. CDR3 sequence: CASSLYRNPNYEQYF. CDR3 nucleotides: TGTGCCAGCAGTTTATACAGGAATCCCAACTACGAGCAGTACTTC.

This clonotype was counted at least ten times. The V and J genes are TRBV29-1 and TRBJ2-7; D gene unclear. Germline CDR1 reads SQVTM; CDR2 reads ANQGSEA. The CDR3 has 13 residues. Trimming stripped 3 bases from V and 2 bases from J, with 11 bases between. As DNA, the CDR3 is TGCAGCGTTGACCCCGGACCCCCCTACGAGCAGTACTTC. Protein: CSVDPGPPYEQYF.